Listed below are T cell receptor beta chains from one sample, sequenced in a study of T cells in Graves' hyperthyroidism and ophthalmopathy. TCRdb re-called the multiplex PCR reads with MiXCR, one entry per CDR3 protein. This repertoire shows under 650,000 distinct CDR3 sequences, about 17% found once; its top ten account for about 3.8%. Sequenced material: blood. These receptors all come from a young woman with Graves' hyperthyroidism. The CDR3 runs from the conserved cysteine through the conserved F or W. The D gene is left open where the match is weak. Rows may omit the clone size; those that give it use once, few, many or a size class.

v_gene: TRBV6-2/TRBV6-3
j_gene: TRBJ2-1
abundance: once
d_gene: -
CDR3aa: CASSYGRSADEQFF
CDR3nt: TGTGCCAGCAGTTACGGGAGGTCGGCGGATGAGCAGTTCTTC

v_gene: TRBV27
j_gene: TRBJ2-2
abundance: -
d_gene: -
CDR3aa: CASSLMGGLWELFF
CDR3nt: TGTGCCAGCAGTTTAATGGGGGGGCTTTGGGAGCTGTTTTTT

v_gene: TRBV5-1
j_gene: TRBJ2-1
abundance: few
d_gene: -
CDR3aa: CASGGINEQFF
CDR3nt: TGCGCCAGCGGAGGGATCAATGAGCAGTTCTTC

v_gene: TRBV7-9
j_gene: TRBJ1-1
abundance: -
d_gene: -
CDR3aa: CASSPPGDPNEAFF
CDR3nt: TGTGCCAGCAGCCCCCCGGGCGACCCCAATGAAGCTTTCTTT

v_gene: TRBV12-3/TRBV12-4
j_gene: TRBJ2-7
abundance: many
d_gene: TRBD2
CDR3aa: CASSLMPSGSYEQYF
CDR3nt: TGTGCCAGCAGTTTAATGCCTAGCGGGTCCTACGAGCAGTACTTC

v_gene: TRBV28
j_gene: TRBJ2-1
abundance: many
d_gene: TRBD1
CDR3aa: CASSFLRTGDSPREFF
CDR3nt: TGTGCCAGCAGTTTTCTGAGGACAGGGGACTCCCCTAGGGAGTTCTTC

v_gene: TRBV19
j_gene: TRBJ2-1
abundance: -
d_gene: TRBD1
CDR3aa: CASSIEGGQGNNEQFF
CDR3nt: TGTGCCAGTAGTATAGAGGGCGGACAGGGGAACAATGAGCAGTTCTTC

v_gene: TRBV5-1
j_gene: TRBJ2-6
abundance: few
d_gene: -
CDR3aa: CASRGGGAGGANVLTF
CDR3nt: TGCGCCAGCAGAGGGGGGGGCGCAGGTGGGGCCAACGTCCTGACTTTC

v_gene: TRBV3-1
j_gene: TRBJ1-6
abundance: -
d_gene: -
CDR3aa: CATKGSGQYSPLHF
CDR3nt: TGTGCCACCAAGGGAAGCGGCCAATATTCACCCCTCCACTTT

v_gene: TRBV18
j_gene: TRBJ1-2
abundance: many
d_gene: -
CDR3aa: CASSPPTGNYGYTF
CDR3nt: TGTGCCAGCTCACCACCGACGGGGAACTATGGCTACACCTTC

v_gene: TRBV12-3/TRBV12-4
j_gene: TRBJ2-2
abundance: many
d_gene: -
CDR3aa: CASRDQVNTGELFF
CDR3nt: TGTGCCAGCCGGGATCAGGTTAACACCGGGGAGCTGTTTTTT

v_gene: TRBV7-9
j_gene: TRBJ2-1
abundance: many
d_gene: -
CDR3aa: CASSPPLSEEQFF
CDR3nt: TGTGCCAGCAGCCCTCCCCTTAGTGAAGAGCAGTTCTTC

v_gene: TRBV30
j_gene: TRBJ1-5
abundance: many
d_gene: -
CDR3aa: CAWSRGKDQPQHF
CDR3nt: TGTGCCTGGAGTCGGGGGAAAGATCAGCCCCAGCATTTT